The clone carrying this T cell receptor (beta chain) was detected only a few times. Its antigen is undetermined. These data are taken from a study of shared clonotypes between healthy human individuals. Sequenced by immunoSEQ multiplex PCR; TCRdb stores in-frame clones only, minus some. Among about 980,000 clones listed, about 80% were seen once. Study-wide findings and caveats: Sampling covered blood only; tissue repertoires likely differ.

This sequence originates from a man between 18 and 29 years old in good health. Sequenced input: memory CD4+ T cells sorted from blood. Subset meaning: CD45RA-negative fraction.

CDR3 sequence reads: CASSRTTSTDTQYF. In nucleotides, the CDR3 is TGCGCCAGCAGCCGGACTACTAGCACAGATACGCAGTATTTT. This chain uses TRBV4-1 with TRBJ2-3; a weak D match, TRBD2 (6 bases). Trimming pared 4 bases from V and 0 bases from J, leaving 8 bases between. The CDR3 is 14 residues long. From germline, CDR1 is MGHRA and CDR2 YSYEKL.